These T cell receptor beta chains were read from a single sample in a study of T cells in Graves' hyperthyroidism and ophthalmopathy. MiXCR, run by TCRdb on the multiplex PCR reads, gives a single entry per CDR3 protein. The table lists more than 500,000 distinct CDR3 sequences, around 15% of them singletons. What was sequenced was blood. These receptors were taken from a woman in her twenties or thirties with Graves' hyperthyroidism. Both conserved end residues are part of each CDR3. The order of the fields is V gene, J gene, D gene, clone size, CDR3 DNA, CDR3 protein. A D gene is named only where the DNA matches it firmly. The size field is filled for only some rows; it gives once, few, many or a size class.

V: TRBV30
J: TRBJ2-7
D: NA
size: few
DNA: TGTGCCTGGATGCCCGACAGACACGTCTCCTACGAGCAGTACTTC
CDR3: CAWMPDRHVSYEQYF

V: TRBV27
J: TRBJ1-5
D: NA
size: NA
DNA: TGTGCCAGCAGAGACCTTGGGAGGAGTCAGCCCCAGCATTTT
CDR3: CASRDLGRSQPQHF

V: TRBV5-1
J: TRBJ1-1
D: TRBD1
size: NA
DNA: TGCGCCAGCAGCTTGGGTGACAGGGGGCGCCTCACAGCCCGGGGGACTGAAGCTTTCTTT
CDR3: CASSLGDRGRLTARGTEAFF

V: TRBV4-1
J: TRBJ2-7
D: NA
size: few
DNA: TGCGCCAGCAGCGCTCCCGGGGCGGGGCAGCAGTACTTC
CDR3: CASSAPGAGQQYF

V: TRBV11-2
J: TRBJ1-1
D: NA
size: many
DNA: TGTGCCAGCAGCTGGGGGCGGATGAACACTGAAGCTTTCTTT
CDR3: CASSWGRMNTEAFF

V: TRBV15
J: TRBJ2-3
D: TRBD2
size: few
DNA: TGTGCCACCAGCAGAGATTTACTAGCGGGAGCTACAGATACGCAGTATTTT
CDR3: CATSRDLLAGATDTQYF

V: TRBV14
J: TRBJ2-1
D: TRBD1
size: few
DNA: TGTGCCAGCAGCCCGGACAGGCCCTCCTACAATGAGCAGTTCTTC
CDR3: CASSPDRPSYNEQFF

V: TRBV11-1
J: TRBJ2-5
D: TRBD1
size: many
DNA: TGTGCCAGCAGCTTCGGGCAGGGGGCTTGGGAGACCCAGTACTTC
CDR3: CASSFGQGAWETQYF

V: TRBV7-9
J: TRBJ2-3
D: NA
size: NA
DNA: TGTGCCATCCAGCTTGGGCAGGGGCACACAGATACGCAGTATTTT
CDR3: CAIQLGQGHTDTQYF

V: TRBV7-9
J: TRBJ1-2
D: NA
size: few
DNA: TGTGCCAGCAGCCGACTGGGACCGAATAACTATGGCTACACCTTC
CDR3: CASSRLGPNNYGYTF

V: TRBV28
J: TRBJ2-1
D: TRBD2
size: many
DNA: TGTGCCAGCAGCTTCACACTAGCGGGCGGAAATGAGCAGTTCTTC
CDR3: CASSFTLAGGNEQFF

V: TRBV24-1
J: TRBJ2-1
D: NA
size: few
DNA: TGTGCCACCAGCGAACAAGGTGAGCAGTTCTTC
CDR3: CATSEQGEQFF

V: TRBV27
J: TRBJ1-2
D: TRBD1
size: many
DNA: TGTGCCAGCAGAAGGCAGGACAGGTTGGACTATGGCTACACCTTC
CDR3: CASRRQDRLDYGYTF

V: TRBV27
J: TRBJ2-1
D: TRBD2
size: many
DNA: TGTGCCAGCAAGGAAGGCCAACCTGGGACTATCTACAATGAGCAGTTCTTC
CDR3: CASKEGQPGTIYNEQFF

V: TRBV20-1
J: TRBJ1-5
D: NA
size: many
DNA: TGCAGTGTGGGAGGGGGGCAGGGCAATCAGCCCCAGCATTTT
CDR3: CSVGGGQGNQPQHF

V: TRBV28
J: TRBJ2-1
D: NA
size: many
DNA: TGTGCCAGCAGTTTCCTGGCTAGATGGCAGTTCTTC
CDR3: CASSFLARWQFF